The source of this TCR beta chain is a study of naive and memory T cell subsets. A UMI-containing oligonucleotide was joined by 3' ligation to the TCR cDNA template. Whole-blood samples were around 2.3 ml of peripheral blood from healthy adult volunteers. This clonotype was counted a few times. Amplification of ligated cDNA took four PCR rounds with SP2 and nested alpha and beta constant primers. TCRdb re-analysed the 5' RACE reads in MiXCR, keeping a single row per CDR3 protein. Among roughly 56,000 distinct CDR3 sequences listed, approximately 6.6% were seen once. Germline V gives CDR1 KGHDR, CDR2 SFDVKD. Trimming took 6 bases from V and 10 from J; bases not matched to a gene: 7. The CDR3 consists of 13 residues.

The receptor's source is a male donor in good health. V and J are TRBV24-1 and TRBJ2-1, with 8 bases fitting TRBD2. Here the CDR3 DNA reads TGTGCCACCAGTCTGAGCGGGAGAACAGAGCAGTTCTTC. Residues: CATSLSGRTEQFF.